This T cell receptor (beta chain) is from a study of monozygotic twins with inflammatory bowel disease. Findings and limits, study-wide: Heterogeneous immunosuppressive treatment regimens may have introduced variability into patient repertoires.

TCRdb re-called the 5' RACE reads; every CDR3 protein appears as one record, without DNA. The sample has around 370,000 distinct CDR3 sequences; the top ten hold 2% to 3%. Comments on this clonotype: Its antigen is not known.

The CDR3 consists of 14 residues. Germline loops: CDR1 SGHNT, CDR2 YYREEE (reference sequence). This clonotype was obtained from a human donor with ulcerative colitis or Crohn's disease, or a healthy co-twin of an affected twin (not recorded which). The material sequenced was blood. The chain combines TRBV5-4 with TRBJ2-2. CDR3 sequence reads: CASSFWISSGELFF.